This T cell receptor (beta chain) was obtained from a study of Graves' ophthalmopathy and Graves' hyperthyroidism. Findings and limits, study-wide: It was with roughly 71% sensitivity and around 72% specificity that the model predicted ophthalmopathy progression. Blood repertoires reportedly contained most expanded thyroid clonotypes above 0.001 frequency.

Investigators amplified TCR beta CDR3 regions from RNA transcripts. Second-round multiplex PCR followed a first-round RT-PCR using HTBI primers. TCRdb analysed the multiplex PCR reads with MiXCR anew, one entry per CDR3 protein. The sample carries roughly 400,000 distinct CDR3 sequences, around 17% recorded once. Clinicians diagnosed using symptoms, serum thyroxine, TRAb, thyroid ultrasound and orbital computed tomography. This clonotype showed up many times. The target antigen is unknown. Input material: peripheral blood. This clonotype was sampled from a woman under 30 with Graves' ophthalmopathy.

The CDR3 is CASNPTGGGYEQYF. The CDR3 bases are TGTGCCAGTAATCCAACAGGGGGCGGCTACGAGCAGTACTTC. This rearrangement joins TRBV19 to TRBJ2-7; 9 nucleotides agree with TRBD1. The CDR3 loop spans 14 amino acids. The V gene's germline CDR1 is LNHDA and CDR2 SQIVND (reference sequence). J lost 3 bases, V lost 7 bases, and 7 bases had no gene match.